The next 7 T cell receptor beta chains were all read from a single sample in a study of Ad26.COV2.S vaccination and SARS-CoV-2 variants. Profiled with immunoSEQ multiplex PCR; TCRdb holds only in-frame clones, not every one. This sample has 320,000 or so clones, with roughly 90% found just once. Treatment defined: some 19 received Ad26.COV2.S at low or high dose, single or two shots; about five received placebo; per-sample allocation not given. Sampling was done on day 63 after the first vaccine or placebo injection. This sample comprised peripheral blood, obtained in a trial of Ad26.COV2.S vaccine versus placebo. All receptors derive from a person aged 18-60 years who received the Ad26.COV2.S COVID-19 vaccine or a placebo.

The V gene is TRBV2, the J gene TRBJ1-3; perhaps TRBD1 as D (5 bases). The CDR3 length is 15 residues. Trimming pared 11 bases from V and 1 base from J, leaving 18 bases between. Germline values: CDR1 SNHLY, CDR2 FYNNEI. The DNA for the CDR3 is TGTGCCCCAGGGAGGGAAACTCTTTCTGGAAACACCATATATTTT. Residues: CAPGRETLSGNTIYF. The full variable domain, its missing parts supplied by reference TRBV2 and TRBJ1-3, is EPEVTQTPSHQVTQMGQEVILRCVPISNHLYFYWYRQILGQKVEFLVSFYNNEISEKSEIFDDQFSVERPDGSNFTLKIRSTKLEDSAMYFCAPGRETLSGNTIYFGEGSWLTVV.

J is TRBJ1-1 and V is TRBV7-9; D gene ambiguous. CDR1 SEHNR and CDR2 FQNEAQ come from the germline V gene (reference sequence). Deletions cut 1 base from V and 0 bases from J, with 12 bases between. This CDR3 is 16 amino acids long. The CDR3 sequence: CASSLVIGTVNTEAFF. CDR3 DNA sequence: TGTGCCAGCAGCTTAGTGATCGGCACAGTGAACACTGAAGCTTTCTTT. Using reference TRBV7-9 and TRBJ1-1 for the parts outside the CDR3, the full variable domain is DTGVSQNPRHKITKRGQNVTFRCDPISEHNRLYWYRQTLGQGPEFLTYFQNEAQLEKSRLLSDRFSAERPKGSFSTLEIQRTEQGDSAMYLCASSLVIGTVNTEAFFGQGTRLTVV.

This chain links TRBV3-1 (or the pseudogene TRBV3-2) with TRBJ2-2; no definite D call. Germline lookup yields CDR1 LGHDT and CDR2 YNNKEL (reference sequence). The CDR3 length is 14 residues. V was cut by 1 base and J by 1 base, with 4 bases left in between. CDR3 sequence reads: CASSQAGNTGELFF. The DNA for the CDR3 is TGTGCCAGCAGCCAAGCCGGGAACACCGGGGAGCTGTTTTTT.

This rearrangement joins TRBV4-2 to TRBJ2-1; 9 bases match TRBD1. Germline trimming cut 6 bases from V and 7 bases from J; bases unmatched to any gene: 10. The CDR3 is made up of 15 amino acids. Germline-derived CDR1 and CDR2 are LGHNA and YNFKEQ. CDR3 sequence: CASSLPGQGMNEQFF. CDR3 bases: TGTGCCAGCAGTCTACCGGGACAGGGAATGAATGAGCAGTTCTTC.

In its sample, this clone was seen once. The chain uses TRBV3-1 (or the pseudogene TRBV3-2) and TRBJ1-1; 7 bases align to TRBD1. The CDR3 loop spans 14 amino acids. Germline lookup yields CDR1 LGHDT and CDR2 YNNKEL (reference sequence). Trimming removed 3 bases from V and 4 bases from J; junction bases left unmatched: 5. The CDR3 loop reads CASSHLQGLTEAFF. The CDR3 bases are TGTGCCAGCAGCCACTTACAGGGGCTCACTGAAGCTTTCTTT.

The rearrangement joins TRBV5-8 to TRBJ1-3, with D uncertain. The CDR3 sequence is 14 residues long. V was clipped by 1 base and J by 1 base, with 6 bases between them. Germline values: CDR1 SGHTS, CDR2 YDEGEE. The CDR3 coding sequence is TGTGCCAGCAGCTTGTTCCGATCTGGAAACACCATATATTTT. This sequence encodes CASSLFRSGNTIYF.

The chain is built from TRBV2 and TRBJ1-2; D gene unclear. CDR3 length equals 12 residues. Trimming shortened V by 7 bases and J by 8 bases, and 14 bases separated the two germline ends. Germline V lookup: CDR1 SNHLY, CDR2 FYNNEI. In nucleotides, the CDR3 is TGTGCCAGCACGGTGACCAAGGCGGGCTACACCTTC. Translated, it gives CASTVTKAGYTF.